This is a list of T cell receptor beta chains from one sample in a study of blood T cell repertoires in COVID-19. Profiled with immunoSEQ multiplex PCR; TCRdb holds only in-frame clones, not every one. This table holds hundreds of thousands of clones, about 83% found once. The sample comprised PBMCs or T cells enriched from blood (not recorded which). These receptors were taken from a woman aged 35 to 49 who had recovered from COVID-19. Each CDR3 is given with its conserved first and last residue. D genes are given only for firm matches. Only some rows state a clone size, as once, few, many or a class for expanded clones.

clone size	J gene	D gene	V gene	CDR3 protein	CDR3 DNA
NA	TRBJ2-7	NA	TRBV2	CASGEPGSYEQYF	TGTGCCAGCGGGGAGCCGGGGTCCTACGAGCAGTACTTC
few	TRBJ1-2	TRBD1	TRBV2	CASLTERQGASVDGYTF	TGTGCCAGCCTCACTGAACGACAGGGGGCATCAGTAGATGGCTACACCTTC
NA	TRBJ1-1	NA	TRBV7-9	CASSLAAQGTEAFF	TGTGCCAGCAGCTTAGCGGCCCAGGGGACTGAAGCTTTCTTT
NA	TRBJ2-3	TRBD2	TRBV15	CATSRATSGRLYTQYF	TGTGCCACCAGCAGGGCGACTAGCGGGAGACTGTATACGCAGTATTTT
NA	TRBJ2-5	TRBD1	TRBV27	CASSSRTGLQETQYF	TGTGCCAGCAGTTCAAGGACAGGCCTCCAAGAGACCCAGTACTTC
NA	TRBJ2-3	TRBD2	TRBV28	CASSFGGGTDTQYF	TGTGCCAGCAGTTTTGGGGGGGGCACAGATACGCAGTATTTT
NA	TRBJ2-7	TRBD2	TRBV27	CASSLNRLAAISYEQYF	TGTGCCAGCAGTTTAAATCGTCTAGCGGCCATCTCCTACGAGCAGTACTTC
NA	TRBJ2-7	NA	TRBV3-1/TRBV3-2	CASSQELRDYDEQYF	TGTGCCAGCAGCCAAGAATTGCGGGATTACGACGAGCAGTACTTC
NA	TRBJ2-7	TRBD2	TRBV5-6	CASTFYETSGLEQYF	TGTGCCAGCACCTTTTACGAGACTAGCGGGTTAGAGCAGTACTTC
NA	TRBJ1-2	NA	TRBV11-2	CASSQSAGVGYGYTF	TGTGCCAGCAGCCAATCGGCAGGGGTAGGCTATGGCTACACCTTC
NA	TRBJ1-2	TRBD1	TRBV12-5	CASGPGGYGYGYTF	TGTGCTAGTGGCCCAGGGGGTTACGGCTATGGCTACACCTTC
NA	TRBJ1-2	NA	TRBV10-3	CAISESPEANGGYTF	TGTGCCATCAGTGAGTCGCCGGAGGCCAACGGGGGCTACACCTTC
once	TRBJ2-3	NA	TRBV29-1	CSVQDTGSTTDTQYF	TGCAGCGTTCAGGATACAGGGTCCACCACAGATACGCAGTATTTT
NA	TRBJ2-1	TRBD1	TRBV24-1	CATSDPDRGPYNEQFF	TGTGCCACCAGTGATCCTGACAGGGGGCCTTACAATGAGCAGTTCTTC
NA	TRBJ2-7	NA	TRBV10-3	CAISARGSYEQYF	TGTGCCATCAGTGCAAGGGGATCCTACGAGCAGTACTTC
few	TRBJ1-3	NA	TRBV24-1	CATSAGFPSNTIYF	TGTGCCACCAGTGCAGGATTCCCATCGAACACCATATATTTT
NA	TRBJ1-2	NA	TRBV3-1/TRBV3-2	CASRDPGAYGYTF	TGTGCCAGCAGAGACCCGGGAGCCTATGGCTACACCTTC
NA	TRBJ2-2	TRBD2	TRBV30	CAWSKAGAGHTGELFF	TGTGCCTGGAGTAAAGCGGGAGCGGGTCACACCGGGGAGCTGTTTTTT
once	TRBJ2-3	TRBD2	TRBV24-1	CATSDPLAGRTDTQYF	TGTGCCACCAGTGATCCACTAGCGGGACGCACAGATACGCAGTATTTT
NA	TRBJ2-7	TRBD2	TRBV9	CASSATGTSGSYEQYF	TGTGCCAGCAGCGCTACCGGGACTAGCGGGAGCTACGAGCAGTACTTC
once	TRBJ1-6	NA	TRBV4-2	CASSQGGGSPLHF	TGTGCCAGCAGCCAAGGCGGGGGTTCACCCCTCCACTTT
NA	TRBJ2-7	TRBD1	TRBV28	CASSFGGTGGFYEQYF	TGTGCCAGCAGTTTCGGCGGGACAGGGGGCTTTTACGAGCAGTACTTC
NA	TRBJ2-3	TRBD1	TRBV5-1	CASSLATQGAGTQYF	TGCGCCAGCAGCTTGGCGACACAGGGGGCAGGTACGCAGTATTTT
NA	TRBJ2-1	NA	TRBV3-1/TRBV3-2	CASSQETGWRSYNEQFF	TGTGCCAGCAGCCAAGAGACGGGCTGGAGGTCCTACAATGAGCAGTTCTTC
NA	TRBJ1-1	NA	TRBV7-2	CASSLGRGGAFF	TGTGCCAGCAGCTTAGGTAGGGGGGGAGCTTTCTTT
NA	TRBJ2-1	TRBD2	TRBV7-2	CASSSLAGGNEQFF	TGTGCCAGCAGTTCCCTAGCGGGAGGCAATGAGCAGTTCTTC
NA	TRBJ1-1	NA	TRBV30	CAWARGLQTEAFF	TGTGCCTGGGCTAGGGGACTCCAGACTGAAGCTTTCTTT
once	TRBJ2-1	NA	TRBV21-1	CASSKPRSSYNEQFF	TGTGCCAGCAGCAAACCGAGGTCCTCCTACAATGAGCAGTTCTTC
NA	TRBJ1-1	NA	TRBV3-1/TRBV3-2	CASSQPRGRGIEAFF	TGTGCCAGCAGCCAACCCAGAGGACGGGGAATAGAAGCTTTCTTT
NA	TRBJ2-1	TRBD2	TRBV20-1	CSASRGGYNEQFF	TGCAGTGCTAGTCGGGGAGGGTACAATGAGCAGTTCTTC
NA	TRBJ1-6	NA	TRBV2	CASSEAGGRASPLHF	TGTGCCAGCAGTGAAGCGGGGGGAAGAGCTTCACCCCTCCACTTT
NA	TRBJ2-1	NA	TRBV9	CASSVFSSPTGYNEQFF	TGTGCCAGCAGCGTTTTTTCTTCGCCGACGGGTTACAATGAGCAGTTCTTC
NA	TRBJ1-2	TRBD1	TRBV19	CASRPTGGDYGYTF	TGTGCCAGTAGGCCGACAGGGGGGGACTATGGCTACACCTTC
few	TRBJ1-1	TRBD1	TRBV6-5	CASSYVSGTGGTEAFF	TGTGCCAGCAGTTACGTATCCGGGACAGGGGGAACTGAAGCTTTCTTT
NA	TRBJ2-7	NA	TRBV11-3	CASSLSGSHEQYF	TGTGCCAGCAGCTTATCGGGGTCCCACGAGCAGTACTTC
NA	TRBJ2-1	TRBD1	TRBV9	CASSPQQGAPYNEQFF	TGTGCCAGCAGCCCTCAACAGGGGGCTCCCTACAATGAGCAGTTCTTC
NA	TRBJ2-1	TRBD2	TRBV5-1	CASSLGTSDYNEQFF	TGCGCCAGCAGCTTAGGGACTAGCGATTACAATGAGCAGTTCTTC
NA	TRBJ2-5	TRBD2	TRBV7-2	CASSLSGRLETQYF	TGTGCCAGCAGCTTAAGCGGGAGGTTGGAGACCCAGTACTTC
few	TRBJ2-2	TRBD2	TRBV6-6	CASSPGLAGVRFPGELFF	TGTGCCAGCAGTCCAGGACTAGCGGGGGTCAGATTCCCCGGGGAGCTGTTTTTT
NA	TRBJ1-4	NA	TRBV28	CASNLRRSNEKLFF	TGTGCCAGCAACTTAAGACGGAGTAATGAAAAACTGTTTTTT
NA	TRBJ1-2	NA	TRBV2	CASSVGNNYGYTF	TGTGCCAGCAGTGTCGGGAATAACTATGGCTACACCTTC
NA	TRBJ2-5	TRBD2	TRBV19	CASSPRLADFQETQYF	TGTGCCAGTAGTCCAAGACTAGCGGATTTCCAAGAGACCCAGTACTTC
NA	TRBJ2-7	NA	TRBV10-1	CASSVTAANEQYF	TGCGCCAGCAGTGTAACCGCGGCCAACGAGCAGTACTTC
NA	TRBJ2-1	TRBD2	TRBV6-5	CASIGLASEQFF	TGTGCCAGCATCGGACTAGCGAGCGAGCAGTTCTTC
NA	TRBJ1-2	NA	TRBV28	CASSFAGDNYGYTF	TGTGCCAGCAGTTTCGCGGGGGATAACTATGGCTACACCTTC
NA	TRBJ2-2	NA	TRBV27	CASSLRNTGELFF	TGTGCCAGCTCACTACGAAACACCGGGGAGCTGTTTTTT
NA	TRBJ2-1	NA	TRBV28	CASSFRALGNEQFF	TGTGCCAGCAGTTTCAGGGCCCTCGGCAATGAGCAGTTCTTC
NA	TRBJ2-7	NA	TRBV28	CASSSTGRYEQYF	TGTGCCAGCAGTTCGACAGGGAGGTACGAGCAGTACTTC
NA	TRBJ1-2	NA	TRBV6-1	CASSERGLYGYTF	TGTGCCAGCAGTGAACGCGGGCTCTATGGCTACACCTTC
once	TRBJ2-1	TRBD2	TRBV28	CAGGRSGLAYNEQFF	TGTGCCGGGGGCCGTTCGGGACTAGCGTACAATGAGCAGTTCTTC
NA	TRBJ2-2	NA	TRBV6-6	CASSRLGVTGELFF	TGTGCCAGTTCCCGCCTAGGCGTAACCGGGGAGCTGTTTTTT
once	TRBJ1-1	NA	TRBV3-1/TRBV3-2	CASSQGTLNTEAFF	TGTGCCAGCAGCCAGGGGACTTTGAACACTGAAGCTTTCTTT